This TCR beta chain was recorded in a study of T cell responses to AZD1222 COVID-19 vaccine (dated by TCRdb to the early 2020s). Study-level background: TCR sequencing was performed for 230 to 250 trial participants, of whom roughly 200 were given two doses of AZD1222 and some 26 were given two doses of MenACWY control vaccine. Trial participants were enrolled by age into 18-55, 56-69 and 70-plus year subgroups, with about 150, 27 and 61 TCR-sequenced participants respectively. The research as a whole found: Because no day 14 peak-response samples were available, the repertoires could be characterized only after the peak T cell response. CD4 TCRs associated with the vaccine covered the entire spike protein, and the dominant responses were in regions 160-218 and 743-854. Most participants were white British and females outnumbered males, and the authors suggested that clonal diversity may have been underestimated. In the small 56-69-year group, the increase in depth fell short of significance, most likely because of low power. Reportedly, almost half of the unique spike-specific TCRs recognized epitopes lying outside the regions that are mutated in the B.1.351 and B.1.1.7 variants. Spike-specific TCR breadth and depth rose significantly after two AZD1222 doses compared with day 0 and with MenACWY recipients. Conclusions about previously exposed vaccinees are limited because only a handful of AZD1222 recipients were SARS-CoV-2 seropositive at baseline.

As for this clone: It has no known antigen specificity. Base-call qualities are not available, and no considerably larger clone is one nucleotide away.

Read against the paper, the sample's time point label means: baseline before first vaccination. According to the study, the label for this sample's treatment or condition signals: meningococcal conjugate vaccine given as trial control. Vaccinee samples were obtained from the UK trials COV001 and COV002, which included a single-blind randomized controlled phase 2/3 trial of AZD1222 (ChAdOx1 nCoV-19) in healthy adults. For TCRbeta chain sequencing, PBMC samples were collected from trial participants at day 0 and at day 28 after the second dose. The CDR3 regions of human TCRbeta chains were analyzed by immunosequencing. In the source study's methods: TCRs in the repertoires were compared against a reference library of SARS-CoV-2-specific TCRs that had been generated with the MIRA antigen-specificity platform. Breadth was defined as the fraction of unique TCRs that were SARS-CoV-2-associated, and depth was defined as the fraction of total T cells that were SARS-CoV-2-associated. Each spike-specific TCR was assigned to its reactive spike region and to a CD4 or CD8 class using the MIRA data. Log10-transformed breadth and depth values were compared by one-way ANOVA with Sidak's multiple comparisons tests. Drawn from immuneACCESS, this table holds only the in-frame rearrangements with V and J called that TCRdb kept. Clones are partly lost; checked studies trace under half to an unresolved V gene and leave the rest unexplained. The V and J calls and clone size are taken from that table; D and trimming were inferred from the DNA. The sample table lists approximately 140,000 clones, approximately 93% of them with a count of one. Around 1% of the sample rests with the top ten.

The source is an adult in good health. Sequenced here: peripheral blood, sampled on day 0 of MenACWY control vaccination.

The CDR3 region: CASSLQGNIQYF. The nucleotide sequence is given as TGTGCCAGCAGTTTACAGGGCAACATTCAGTACTTC. The rearranged chain carries TRBV12-3 or TRBV12-4 and TRBJ2-4, with TRBD1 tentatively as D gene (5 bases match). The V end loses 2 bases and the J end loses 7 bases, and a stretch of 6 bases separates them. Inclusive of the bounding cysteine and phenylalanine, the CDR3 is 12 residues long. The sequence is cut down to CDR3 DNA, 36 bases in frame from base 1.